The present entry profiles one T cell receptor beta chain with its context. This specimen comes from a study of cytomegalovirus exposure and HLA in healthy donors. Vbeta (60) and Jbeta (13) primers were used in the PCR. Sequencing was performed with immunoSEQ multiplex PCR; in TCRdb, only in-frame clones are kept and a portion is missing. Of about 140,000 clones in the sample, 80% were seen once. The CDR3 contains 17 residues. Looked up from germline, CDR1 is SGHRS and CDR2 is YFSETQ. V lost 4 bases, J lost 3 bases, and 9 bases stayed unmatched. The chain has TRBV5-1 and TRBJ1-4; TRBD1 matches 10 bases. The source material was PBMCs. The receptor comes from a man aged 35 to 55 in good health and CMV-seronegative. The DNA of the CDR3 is TGCGCCAGCAGCGGGGGGGACAGGGGCGACCCTAATGAAAAACTGTTTTTT. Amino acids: CASSGGDRGDPNEKLFF.